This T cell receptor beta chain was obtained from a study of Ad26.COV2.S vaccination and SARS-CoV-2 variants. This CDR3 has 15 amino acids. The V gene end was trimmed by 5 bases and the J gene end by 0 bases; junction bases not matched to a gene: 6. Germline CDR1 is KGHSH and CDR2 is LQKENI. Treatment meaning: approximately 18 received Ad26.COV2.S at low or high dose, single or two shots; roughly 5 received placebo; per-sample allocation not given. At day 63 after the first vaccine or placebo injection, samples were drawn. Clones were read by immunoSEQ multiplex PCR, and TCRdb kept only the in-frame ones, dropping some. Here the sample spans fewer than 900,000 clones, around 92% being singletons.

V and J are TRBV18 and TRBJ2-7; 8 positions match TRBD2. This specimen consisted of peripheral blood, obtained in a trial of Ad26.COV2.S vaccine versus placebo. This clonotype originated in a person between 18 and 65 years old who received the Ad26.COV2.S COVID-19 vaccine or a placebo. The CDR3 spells CASSSSGTSSYEQYF. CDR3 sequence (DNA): TGTGCCAGCTCATCGTCCGGGACTAGCTCCTACGAGCAGTACTTC. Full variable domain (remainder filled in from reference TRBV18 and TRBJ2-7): NAGVMQNPRHLVRRRGQEARLRCSPMKGHSHVYWYRQLPEEGLKFMVYLQKENIIDESGMPKERFSAEFPKEGPSILRIQQVVRGDSAAYFCASSSSGTSSYEQYFGPGTRLTVT.